This T cell receptor (beta chain) was recorded in a study of regulatory T cells in long-lasting Graves disease (dated by TCRdb to the early 2020s). With regard to the full study: To count as having persistent Graves' disease, a patient had to have received antithyroid drug treatment for over 5 years with TSH receptor autoantibodies remaining persistently positive. A total of some 35 samples underwent TCR sequencing, from about 13 patients with persistent Graves' disease and approximately 20 patients with newly diagnosed Graves' disease. The study was registered as a clinical trial and conducted in China. On average, persistent Graves' disease patients in the clinical cohort had been on antithyroid drugs for about 10 years. This study used TCR sequencing and RNA sequencing of peripheral blood to compare persistent Graves' disease patients against newly diagnosed Graves' disease patients. What the study reported, not specific to this receptor: The authors noted that the small sample size was a limitation that may lower accuracy. TRBV28, TRBJ1-2 and TRBJ2-5 were preferentially used in persistent disease, while TRBV20-1 and TRBJ2-1 were favored in newly diagnosed disease. Peripheral blood alone was examined, since thyroid tissue, which constituted the primary lesion, could not be accessed. Sequencing and analysis were limited to the TCR beta chain. A larger number of public clonotypes was shared among persistent patients (about 2,700) than among newly diagnosed patients (around 970). Compared with newly diagnosed patients, persistent Graves' disease patients had lower TCR Shannon entropy and fewer highly expanded clones, which suggests clonal expansion.

Library prep was done by multiplex PCR. The run used an Illumina HiSeq 4000. TCR beta libraries were built with iRepertoire HTBI primers and Arm-PCR amplification of CDR3 regions. PCR products were gel purified before sequencing. The study's own analysis went as follows. Gene usage analysis of CDR3 amino acid clonotypes relied on the approximately 60 TRBV and 13 to 15 TRBJ segments identified across samples. COPE and FqMerger were used to merge the filtered high-quality paired reads into contigs. Contigs were aligned with BLAST to IMGT TRBV, TRBD and TRBJ reference genes, and CDR3 was defined per IMGT. Clonotypes above 0.1% frequency were classified as highly expanded clones. Shannon entropy served as the measure of repertoire diversity, while the Gini coefficient captured V-J evenness. A clonotype was considered public if more than one individual shared it. TCRdb's own reprocessing of the public reads used fastp at Q25 and MiXCR and kept productive beta chains. Here each entry gathers all rows of one CDR3 protein and keeps the most common genes and DNA. For this entry, the V and J calls and clone size follow TCRdb and not the study's own pipeline. This sample comprises approximately 470,000 distinct CDR3 sequences, 20% of them detected only once. The top ten constitute over 7.5% of the sample.

The time point label for this specimen denotes: persistent/refractory GD, antithyroid drugs over 5 years with positive TRAb. RNA was extracted from PBMCs in TRIzol for both TCR sequencing and RNA sequencing. Graves' disease was diagnosed according to American Thyroid Association guidelines. Recruitment of patients was carried out at an endocrinology department in Xi'an, China. Each patient gave around 9.2 milliliters of peripheral blood, collected in an EDTA anticoagulant tube. Ficoll Paque Plus density gradient separation was used to isolate PBMCs, and no further T cell sorting was performed. An Agilent 2100 Bioanalyzer and agarose gel were used to assess RNA quality, and a NanoDrop 2000 was used to measure RNA concentration. Many counts were recorded for this clonotype. What antigen it recognizes has not been identified. Base qualities are not provided; no much larger clone lies one nucleotide away.

Including cysteine and phenylalanine, the CDR3 has 15 amino acids. Here the CDR3 DNA is all that survives: 45 bases in frame from base 1. The germline V gene (reference sequence) specifies LNHNV as CDR1 and YYDKDF as CDR2. V loses 3 bases of germline sequence and J loses 5 bases, and the interval between the two ends is 16 bases. This clonotype originated in a female donor with Graves disease. The sample consisted of peripheral blood mononuclear cells (PBMCs), taken when the disease was refractory, from a patient treated with antithyroid drugs. The sequence is built from TRBV15 and TRBJ2-5, and perhaps TRBD1 as D gene, on 6 matching bases. DNA sequence: TGTGCCACCAGCAGTATACAGGGATTCAGGGAGACCCAGTACTTC. Its coded protein is CATSSIQGFRETQYF.